The rows below give T cell receptor beta chains drawn from one sample of a study of blood T cell repertoires in COVID-19. Only in-frame clones appear in the TCRdb table, and some are missing; sequencing was by immunoSEQ multiplex PCR. The table includes about 290,000 clones, approximately 86% detected once. Material for sequencing was peripheral blood. These receptors all stem from a woman between 45 and 60 years old with active or convalescent COVID-19. CDR3s include the opening cysteine and the closing phenylalanine or tryptophan. D genes are given only for firm matches. The size of a clone is reported for some rows only, either as once, few or many, or as a class for expanded clones.

V gene	J gene	D gene	clone size	CDR3 DNA	CDR3 protein
TRBV5-1	TRBJ2-3	-	-	TGCGCCAGCAGCTTGGACGGTAGTTATTTAGATACGCAGTATTTT	CASSLDGSYLDTQYF
TRBV6-4	TRBJ2-1	TRBD2	-	TGTGCCAGCAGTGACTCGAGGAGGGTGGGACTAGCGTTCGTTAATGAGCAGTTCTTC	CASSDSRRVGLAFVNEQFF
TRBV7-8	TRBJ2-7	-	once	TGTGCCAGCAGCTTATCTAGCCAGGCAGAATTTCCCTACGAGCAGTACTTC	CASSLSSQAEFPYEQYF
TRBV3-1/TRBV3-2	TRBJ1-5	-	-	TGTGCCAGCAGCCAAGCGTCAGGGAATCAGCCCCAGCATTTT	CASSQASGNQPQHF
TRBV11-3	TRBJ2-1	-	-	TGTGCCAGCAGCTTAAGCGGAGGGGTGGGCAATGAGCAGTTCTTC	CASSLSGGVGNEQFF
TRBV24-1	TRBJ2-1	TRBD2	-	TGTGCCACCAGTACTAGCGGGAGAGGGTCCTACAATGAGCAGTTCTTC	CATSTSGRGSYNEQFF
TRBV6-5	TRBJ1-1	TRBD1	-	TGTGCCAGCAGTTATCGGACAGGAACACTGAACACTGAAGCTTTCTTT	CASSYRTGTLNTEAFF
TRBV19	TRBJ2-7	-	few	TGTGCCAGTAGTATCCCCAGGGGCGATTACTACGAGCAGTACTTC	CASSIPRGDYYEQYF
TRBV11-2	TRBJ1-2	-	-	TGTGCCAGCAGCTTAGCTTACCCGAGCTATGGCTACACCTTC	CASSLAYPSYGYTF
TRBV4-1	TRBJ2-6	TRBD1	-	TGCGCCAGCAGCCAAGCCCACGAGGGGACAGGGGGCAAAGGGGCCAACGTCCTGACTTTC	CASSQAHEGTGGKGANVLTF
TRBV24-1	TRBJ2-1	TRBD2	-	TGTGCCACCCATTCTCGGGAGGTAGAAGCGGGAGTGATGGTCTTC	CATHSREVEAGVMVF
TRBV7-9	TRBJ2-7	TRBD2	-	TGTGCCAGCAGTCCACGGACTAGCGGACACTACGAGCAGTACTTC	CASSPRTSGHYEQYF
TRBV10-3	TRBJ2-7	TRBD2	once	TGTGCCATCAGTGTAGCGGGCCAATCCTACGAGCAGTACTTC	CAISVAGQSYEQYF
TRBV6-4	TRBJ2-7	TRBD2	-	TGTGCCAGCAGTGAGACTAGCGGGAGTGACGGACAGTACTTC	CASSETSGSDGQYF
TRBV30	TRBJ1-5	-	-	TGTGCCTGGACTACAGGTACGGATCAGCCCCAGCATTTT	CAWTTGTDQPQHF
TRBV2	TRBJ2-3	-	-	TGTGCCAGCAGTGCGCGGGTTACAGATACGCAGTATTTT	CASSARVTDTQYF
TRBV2	TRBJ2-3	TRBD2	-	TGTGCCAGCGAAAAAGAGGCGGGAGGCGCAGATACGCAGTATTTT	CASEKEAGGADTQYF
TRBV28	TRBJ2-1	TRBD2	-	TGTGCCAGCAGTTTGGCGGGACTAGCGGGAAGCAATGAGCAGTTCTTC	CASSLAGLAGSNEQFF
TRBV24-1	TRBJ1-6	TRBD1	-	TGTGCCACCAGTGATTCGAGGGACAGAGATAATTCACCCCTCCACTTT	CATSDSRDRDNSPLHF
TRBV9	TRBJ1-3	TRBD1	-	TGTGCCAGCAGCCGGGGACAGGGGAGAAACACCATATATTTT	CASSRGQGRNTIYF
TRBV6-6	TRBJ1-1	-	-	TGTGCCAGCAGTTACTCGCCAGGGTCCAACACTGAAGCTTTCTTT	CASSYSPGSNTEAFF
TRBV18	TRBJ2-7	TRBD1	-	TGTGCCAGCTCACCGCGACAGGGGGGCGACTACGAGCAGTACTTC	CASSPRQGGDYEQYF
TRBV7-6	TRBJ1-1	TRBD1	-	TGTGCCAGCAGCCTAGGGACAGGGGGGGCTGAAGCTTTCTTT	CASSLGTGGAEAFF
TRBV19	TRBJ1-1	TRBD1	-	TGTGCCAGTGGGGACAGGTACACTGAAGCTTTCTTT	CASGDRYTEAFF
TRBV6-4	TRBJ2-2	-	-	TGTGCCAGCAGGCCGGAGGGAAGCACCGGGGAGCTGTTTTTT	CASRPEGSTGELFF
TRBV28	TRBJ1-2	-	-	TGTGCCAGCAGTTTGGTAGGAGGGAGGGGCGGTGGCTACACCTTC	CASSLVGGRGGGYTF
TRBV19	TRBJ2-1	-	-	TGTGCCACCGGGTCCATTTCCGATGAGCAGTTCTTC	CATGSISDEQFF
TRBV7-3	TRBJ2-7	TRBD2	-	TGTGCCAGCAGCTCTAGCGGGGCTACCTACGAGCAGTACTTC	CASSSSGATYEQYF
TRBV5-1	TRBJ2-5	TRBD2	-	TGCGCCAGCAGCTTCGGGACTAGCGGGCAACTCCAAGAGACCCAGTACTTC	CASSFGTSGQLQETQYF
TRBV30	TRBJ2-6	-	-	TGTGCCTGGATCGTCCCTGGGGCCAACGTCCTGACTTTC	CAWIVPGANVLTF
TRBV30	TRBJ2-3	-	-	TGTGCCTGGAGTGTACCGGGGCAGGGAGGCTCCGGGGATACGCAGTATTTT	CAWSVPGQGGSGDTQYF
TRBV2	TRBJ2-3	TRBD2	-	TGTGCCAGCAGTGAAGATAGGGCGGGAGGCACAGATACGCAGTATTTT	CASSEDRAGGTDTQYF
TRBV5-1	TRBJ1-2	TRBD1	-	TGCGCCAGCAGCCCCGGGACAGGGGTTTTTGACTATGGCTACACCTTC	CASSPGTGVFDYGYTF
TRBV29-1	TRBJ2-1	TRBD2	-	TGCAGCGTTGTACCGGGACTAGCGGGAATAAATGAGCAGTTCTTC	CSVVPGLAGINEQFF
TRBV7-5	TRBJ1-2	-	-	TGTGTCAGAAGCTTAGGCGGCGTAGCTAACTATGGCTACACCTTC	CVRSLGGVANYGYTF
TRBV7-9	TRBJ2-3	TRBD1	-	TGTGCCAGCAGCGGGACAGGGAGCACAGATACGCAGTATTTT	CASSGTGSTDTQYF
TRBV24-1	TRBJ1-5	-	-	TGTGCCACCAGTGACGGAGGTAATCAGCCCCAGCATTTT	CATSDGGNQPQHF
TRBV7-6	TRBJ2-5	-	-	TGTGCCAGCAGCTTAGCGGTAGACAGACAAGAGACCCAGTACTTC	CASSLAVDRQETQYF
TRBV20-1	TRBJ1-2	-	-	TGCAGCCCGAGGGGGGGCTATGGCTACACCTTC	CSPRGGYGYTF
TRBV2	TRBJ1-1	-	-	TGTGCCAGCAAGCGGGGCCTGAACACTGAAGCTTTCTTT	CASKRGLNTEAFF